This is a list of T cell receptor beta chains from one sample in a study of T-cell memory formation after mild COVID-19. TCRdb reprocessed the 5' RACE reads with MiXCR, giving one entry per CDR3 protein. Here the sample spans fewer than 350,000 distinct CDR3 sequences, more than 15% being singletons. The sample was PBMCs or a T cell subset sorted from them (not recorded which). These receptors were obtained from a man younger than 30 who had mild COVID-19 (a few samples of this study predate the infection). Cell type and time point are not known. Both conserved end residues are part of each CDR3. The order of the fields is J gene, D gene, clone size, V gene, CDR3 length, CDR3 DNA, CDR3 protein. D genes are given only for firm matches. Not every row has a clone size; where given, it reads once, few, many or a size class.

TRBJ2-1 TRBD1 few TRBV7-3 15 TGTGCCAGCAGCTCTACTGGGACAGCCTACAATGAGCAGTTCTTC CASSSTGTAYNEQFF
TRBJ1-2 TRBD1 many TRBV6-5 13 TGTGCCAGCAGTCTCCAGGGGGTCTATGGCTACACCTTC CASSLQGVYGYTF
TRBJ2-7 TRBD2 - TRBV5-1 17 TGCGCCAGCAGCTTGACTTTTCCGGGACTACCTCTCTACGAGCAGTACTTC CASSLTFPGLPLYEQYF
TRBJ2-1 - few TRBV2 13 TGTGCCAGCAGTGTTCTTTTAGGGCATGAGCAGTTCTTC CASSVLLGHEQFF
TRBJ2-1 - many TRBV6-2/TRBV6-3 14 TGTGCCAGCAGTTCAACGAGGGGGGTCAATGAGCAGTTCTTC CASSSTRGVNEQFF
TRBJ1-1 - - TRBV5-1 17 TGCGCCAGCAGCTTGACGTATGGAAGGGCTGGTGACACTGAAGCTTTCTTT CASSLTYGRAGDTEAFF
TRBJ2-4 - - TRBV7-8 16 TGTGCCAGCAGCTTTTGGAGGGGGGGCCCACAGGACATTCAGTACTTC CASSFWRGGPQDIQYF
TRBJ1-1 TRBD1 many TRBV7-9 14 TGTGCCAGCAGCATGGACAGGGGGCTCTCTGAAGCTTTCTTT CASSMDRGLSEAFF
TRBJ2-2 - - TRBV4-2 14 TGTGCCAGCAGCCAAGTTAACTTCGCCGGGGAGCTGTTTTTT CASSQVNFAGELFF
TRBJ2-3 - few TRBV7-8 16 TGTGCCAGCAGCTCCCGGGACATCGGCGTGGCAGATACGCAGTATTTT CASSSRDIGVADTQYF
TRBJ2-7 TRBD1 - TRBV20-1 15 TGCAGTGCTAGACCCGCTGGGACAGGCACCTACGAGCAGTACTTC CSARPAGTGTYEQYF
TRBJ2-3 TRBD2 many TRBV5-1 17 TGCGCCAGCAGCTTGACTGCTAGCGGGGAACCAACAGATACGCAGTATTTT CASSLTASGEPTDTQYF
TRBJ1-1 - few TRBV10-3 14 TGTGCCATCAGTGAGTCGAGGCAGGCCTTTGAAGCTTTCTTT CAISESRQAFEAFF
TRBJ2-1 TRBD1 - TRBV4-3 16 TGCGCCAGCAGCCAAGATTCAGGGGGCGCGGTCAGTGAGCAGTTCTTC CASSQDSGGAVSEQFF
TRBJ1-1 - - TRBV6-2/TRBV6-3 13 TGTGCCAGCAGTACCACAAAGAACACTGAAGCTTTCTTT CASSTTKNTEAFF
TRBJ2-3 TRBD2 - TRBV4-3 15 TGCGCCAGCAGCCAAGATAGAGCGGGAGAAGATACGCAGTATTTT CASSQDRAGEDTQYF
TRBJ1-1 - few TRBV18 12 TGTGCCAGCTCACCAACGAACACTGAAGCTTTCTTT CASSPTNTEAFF
TRBJ2-7 - few TRBV24-1 14 TGTGCCACCAGTGATCTCGGACTCCGGGGCGAGCAGTACTTC CATSDLGLRGEQYF
TRBJ1-5 TRBD1 few TRBV7-2 14 TGTGCCAGCAGCAGAGACAGGGGCACTCAGCCCCAGCATTTT CASSRDRGTQPQHF
TRBJ1-1 - few TRBV6-1 13 TGTGCCAGCAGTGAAGTAGGGATCGGAGGAGCTTTCTTT CASSEVGIGGAFF
TRBJ2-5 TRBD2 - TRBV6-2/TRBV6-3 16 TGTGCCAGCAGTCCCGGACTAGCGGGGTCCCGGGGCGCCCAGTACTTC CASSPGLAGSRGAQYF
TRBJ2-3 - many TRBV7-9 15 TGTGCCAGCAGCTTAGTAGTTATTGGCCCAGATACGCAGTATTTT CASSLVVIGPDTQYF
TRBJ1-5 - many TRBV6-5 14 TGTGCCAGCAGTTACTTAGGGGGTAGTCAGCCCCAGCATTTT CASSYLGGSQPQHF
TRBJ2-5 TRBD2 - TRBV28 14 TGTGCCAGCAGCACTTTGGGGAGGGAAGAGACCCAGTACTTC CASSTLGREETQYF
TRBJ2-3 - - TRBV14 13 TGTGCCAGCAGCCAAGGTGTCCCCGATACGCAGTATTTT CASSQGVPDTQYF
TRBJ1-2 TRBD1 - TRBV6-4 18 TGTGCCAGCAGTGACTCGGGGACAGGGTCTTCTAGAGGCTATGGCTACACCTTC CASSDSGTGSSRGYGYTF
TRBJ2-1 TRBD1 - TRBV12-3/TRBV12-4 15 TGTGCCAGCAGCCGGGGGACAGGATTCTACAATGAGCAGTTCTTC CASSRGTGFYNEQFF
TRBJ2-3 - few TRBV2 13 TGTGCCACCAAGGTTGGGAGCACAGATACGCAGTATTTT CATKVGSTDTQYF
TRBJ2-7 - many TRBV7-2 14 TGTGCCAGCAGCTTAGTCGGCAGCTCCTACGAGCAGTACTTC CASSLVGSSYEQYF
TRBJ2-2 TRBD2 few TRBV7-8 19 TGTGCCAGCAGCTTACCCAGGGTAGCGGGGGGACCGAACACCGGGGAGCTGTTTTTT CASSLPRVAGGPNTGELFF
TRBJ2-5 - few TRBV5-1 14 TGCGCCAGCCGGGACTCCTTGTACCGGGAGACCCAGTACTTC CASRDSLYRETQYF
TRBJ2-2 - many TRBV5-1 16 TGCGCCAGCAGCGTGACAGGAGCCCGAAGCACCGGGGAGCTGTTTTTT CASSVTGARSTGELFF
TRBJ2-1 TRBD1 - TRBV6-5 14 TGTGCCAGCAGACCCGGACAGGGGGCGAATGAGCAGTTCTTC CASRPGQGANEQFF
TRBJ1-2 - few TRBV6-5 14 TGTGCCAGCAGTAGATGGGGCACCGGGAGGGGCTACACCTTC CASSRWGTGRGYTF
TRBJ2-3 - many TRBV5-1 15 TGCGCCAGCAGCTTGGAGGCGGGGCGGCGGGATACGCAGTATTTT CASSLEAGRRDTQYF
TRBJ2-1 TRBD1 - TRBV12-5 14 TGTGCTAGTGGCTCCCGGGACAGGGATGTTGCGCAGTTCTTC CASGSRDRDVAQFF
TRBJ2-3 TRBD2 - TRBV20-1 13 TGCAGTGGCAAGCGGGACCCCACAGATACGCAGTATTTT CSGKRDPTDTQYF
TRBJ2-7 - many TRBV6-2/TRBV6-3 14 TGTGCCAGCAAGAAGCCGGGACCAACCTACGAGCAGTACTTC CASKKPGPTYEQYF
TRBJ1-1 - - TRBV6-5 15 TGTGCCAGCAGTGATCACAGGGCCTCGAACACTGAAGCTTTCTTT CASSDHRASNTEAFF
TRBJ1-1 - - TRBV6-5 14 TGTGCCAGCAGTTACAATGTCATGAACACTGAAGCTTTCTTT CASSYNVMNTEAFF
TRBJ1-4 TRBD1 few TRBV28 15 TGTGCCAGCAGTCACGACCGGGACAGAGTCGAAAAACTGTTTTTT CASSHDRDRVEKLFF
TRBJ1-2 - - TRBV7-9 16 TGTGCCAGCAGCGATCTAAGACAGGCACCTAGAGGTGGCTACACCTTC CASSDLRQAPRGGYTF
TRBJ2-5 TRBD1 few TRBV4-1 16 TGCGCCAGCAGCCTTGGGGACAGCCCGAGGCAAGAGACCCAGTACTTC CASSLGDSPRQETQYF
TRBJ1-6 TRBD1 - TRBV30 14 TGTGCCTGGAGTGAGACAGGGATTAATTCACCCCTCCACTTT CAWSETGINSPLHF
TRBJ2-7 TRBD1 many TRBV2 14 TGTGCCAGCAGTTTAGGCCAGGGGGTCGACGAGCAGTACTTC CASSLGQGVDEQYF
TRBJ1-2 - - TRBV5-1 13 TGCGCCAGCAGCCCGGAGGACGCAGGGGGCTACACCTTC CASSPEDAGGYTF
TRBJ2-5 TRBD2 - TRBV7-8 15 TGTGCCAGCAGCCCTCGGGCGGGGGGGCCGGAGACCCAGTACTTC CASSPRAGGPETQYF
TRBJ2-5 - few TRBV14 12 TGTGCCAGCAGCCACGAGGTAGAGACCCAGTACTTC CASSHEVETQYF